The T cell receptor beta chain described here comes from a study of blood T cells in healthy people across ages. The CDR3 consists of 13 residues. CDR1 and CDR2 (germline): ENHRY, SYGVKD. Trimming took 4 bases from V and 3 from J, leaving 9 bases between them. Regarding the study as a whole: Diversity figures derived from one million T cells were judged to underestimate the true value. Shifts in expanded clonotypes may have been confounded by donor CMV status, which was unknown. TCR beta diversity per million T cells fell roughly linearly with age.

Details on this clonotype: Its cognate antigen is unknown.

Sample-barcoded 5' priming and a J-beta primer mix drove a second PCR of roughly 7 to 11 cycles. One entry per CDR3 protein, called by TCRdb with MiXCR from the 5' RACE reads. The sample contains hundreds of thousands of distinct CDR3 sequences, 52% of which appear only once. The sequenced material came from blood. This sequence joins TRBV10-3 and TRBJ1-2; D gene ambiguous. The origin of this receptor is a woman aged 80 or older in good health. The CDR3 region is CAISGYPDYGYTF. In DNA form, the CDR3 reads TGTGCCATCAGTGGTTACCCCGACTATGGCTACACCTTC.